This is a list of T cell receptor beta chains from one sample in a study of T cell responses to AZD1222 COVID-19 vaccine. Sequenced by immunoSEQ multiplex PCR; TCRdb stores in-frame clones only, minus some. The sample lists roughly 70,000 clones, about 85% occurring once. Sequenced material: peripheral blood, taken on day 0 of AZD1222 vaccination. The receptors stem from an adult in good health. The CDR3 runs from the conserved cysteine through the conserved F or W. Clone size appears in some rows only: once, few, many, or a class for an expanded clone.

v_gene	len	abundance	CDR3aa
TRBV3-1/TRBV3-2	14	-	CASSTGTGRQPQHF
TRBV27	14	few	CASSWDSGNTEAFF
TRBV2	14	-	CASIIDRANTEAFF
TRBV6-5	13	-	CASSYSRVYEQYF
TRBV7-2	15	-	CASTLNRQGWNEQFF
TRBV4-1	15	once	CASRGQAGASNEQFF
TRBV6-2/TRBV6-3	13	-	CASSRDREEPQHF
TRBV12-3/TRBV12-4	13	-	CASSFAGRGEQYF
TRBV10-3	16	-	CAISESSGRSGGELFF
TRBV28	12	-	CASRVEDQPQHF
TRBV2	13	-	CASTQGSHLGYTF
TRBV6-1	15	-	CASSEVVATNEKLFF
TRBV6-5	13	-	CATGQADRGGYTF
TRBV5-1	17	-	CASSPTGGQRLYETQYF
TRBV5-1	13	-	CASTPTGAYEQYF
TRBV2	12	-	CANSSVEETQYF
TRBV7-8	16	-	CASSTPRGGANTEAFF
TRBV23-1	19	-	CASSQLTPGLAGGPHEQYF
TRBV12-1	13	-	CASSPWGRDTQYF
TRBV6-5	16	-	CASSYSGTGSSYEQYF
TRBV20-1	11	-	CSARGGYEQYF
TRBV11-2	11	-	CASSSPLEAFF
TRBV11-3	17	-	CASSGGQGNPSTDTQYF
TRBV3-1/TRBV3-2	16	-	CASSQGTGHSNQPQHF
TRBV30	14	-	CAWSFDRPNSPLHF
TRBV29-1	11	-	CSVVRFRGAFF
TRBV11-2	13	-	CASSWDREYEQYF
TRBV6-5	13	-	CASNKRGANIQYF
TRBV30	12	few	CAWSRISEKLFF
TRBV5-5	15	-	CASSPPGTGNTEAFF
TRBV29-1	13	few	CSGRDDLNYGYTF
TRBV15	16	-	CATSRDRPDRGETQYF
TRBV25-1	11	-	CASSERYEQYF
TRBV7-2	12	-	CASSSPQNTQYF
TRBV10-3	12	-	CAISGNTGELFF
TRBV27	15	-	CASERTGTGAGEQYF
TRBV5-1	17	-	CASSFFTTSGATDTQYF
TRBV9	14	-	CASSGLVNTGELFF
TRBV7-6	17	-	CASSLGVLAGVPGELFF
TRBV28	16	few	CASSSPSAQGTGELFF
TRBV6-5	11	-	CASSSGLSYTF
TRBV7-9	15	-	CASSFGGGRWDEQFF